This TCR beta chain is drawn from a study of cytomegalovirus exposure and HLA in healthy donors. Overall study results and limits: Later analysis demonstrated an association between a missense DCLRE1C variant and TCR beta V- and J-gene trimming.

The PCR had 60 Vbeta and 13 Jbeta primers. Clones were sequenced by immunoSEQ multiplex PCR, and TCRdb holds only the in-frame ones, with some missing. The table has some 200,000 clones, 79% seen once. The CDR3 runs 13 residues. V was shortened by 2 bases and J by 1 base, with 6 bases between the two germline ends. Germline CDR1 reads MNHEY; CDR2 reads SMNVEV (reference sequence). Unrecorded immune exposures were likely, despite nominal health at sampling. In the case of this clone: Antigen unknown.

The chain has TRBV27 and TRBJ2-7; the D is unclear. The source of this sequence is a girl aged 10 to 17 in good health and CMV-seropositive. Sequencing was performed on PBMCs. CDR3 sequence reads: CASSLTRSYEQYF. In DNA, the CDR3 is TGTGCCAGCAGTTTAACCAGGTCCTACGAGCAGTACTTC.